The entry below describes one T cell receptor beta chain. Its antigen is unidentified. This entry is derived from a study of cytomegalovirus exposure and HLA in healthy donors. Study context: As an earlier analysis found, 150 million to 200 million T cells yielded about 120 million unique TCR beta sequences. Findings and limits, study-wide: Another analysis was done later, and it associated over 15,000 TCR beta sequences with HLA alleles at 0.05 false discovery rate. The Asian-associated ancestry cluster reportedly had fewer N-insertions than the 666-donor mean in a later analysis.

PCR involved 60 Vbeta and 13 Jbeta primers. The method was immunoSEQ multiplex PCR; TCRdb's version includes in-frame clones alone and lacks a portion of them. Of about 97,000 clones in the sample, about 79% were seen once. The CDR3 totals 15 residues. Trimming at V came to 4 bases and at J to 6 bases, leaving 10 bases not matched to a gene. The V gene's germline CDR1 is SGDLS and CDR2 YYNGEE. This sequence originates from a male donor in good health and CMV-seropositive. V gene TRBV9 combines with J gene TRBJ2-1; TRBD2 matches 7 bases. The sequenced sample consisted of PBMCs. CDR3 nucleotides: TGTGCCAGCAGCCTCCGGGACTATCAGTTCAATGAGCAGTTCTTC. Translated, it gives CASSLRDYQFNEQFF.